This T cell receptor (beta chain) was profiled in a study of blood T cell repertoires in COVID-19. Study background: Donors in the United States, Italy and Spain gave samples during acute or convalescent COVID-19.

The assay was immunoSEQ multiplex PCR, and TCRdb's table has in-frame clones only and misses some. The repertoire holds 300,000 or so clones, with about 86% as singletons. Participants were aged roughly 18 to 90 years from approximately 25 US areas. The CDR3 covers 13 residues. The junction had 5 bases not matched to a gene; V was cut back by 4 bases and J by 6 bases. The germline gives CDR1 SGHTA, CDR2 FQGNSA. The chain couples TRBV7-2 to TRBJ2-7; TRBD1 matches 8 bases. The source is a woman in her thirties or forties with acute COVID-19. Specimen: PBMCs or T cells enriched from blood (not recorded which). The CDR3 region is CASSSGQGLEQYF. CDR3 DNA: TGTGCCAGCAGCTCCGGACAGGGACTCGAGCAGTACTTC.